This entry is about one T cell receptor beta chain. This clone was picked up one time. Its antigen remains undetermined. Base qualities are not provided; no much larger clone lies one nucleotide away. This sample stems from a study of T cell changes during pregnancy in multiple sclerosis (dated by TCRdb to the late 2010s). Regarding the complete study: The study looked at changes in the T cell repertoire across pregnancy in women with multiple sclerosis.

At the junction V is shortened by 5 bases and J by 4 bases; bases outside the gene matches: 0. The germline V gene (reference sequence) sets CDR1 to DFQATT and CDR2 to SNEGSKA. CDR3 length: 11 amino acids, cysteine to phenylalanine. Only the CDR3 part of the read is kept: 33 bases, read in frame from the first base. Library preparation employed the immunoSEQ multiplex PCR assay. TCRdb holds this immuneACCESS table with in-frame rearrangements only. Some clones are missing; in checked studies, unresolved V genes explain under half, and the rest has no known cause. In all, the sample holds 20,000 to 25,000 clones, and roughly 90% of those were seen once. The ten largest clones represent roughly 0.7% of the sample.

This material consisted of CD4+ T cells from peripheral blood mononuclear cells, taken in the third trimester of pregnancy. The clonotype originates from a female donor with multiple sclerosis, enrolled in a pregnancy study. The chain is encoded by TRBV20-1 joined to TRBJ2-7; 9 central nucleotides agree with TRBD2. The nucleotide sequence reads TGCAGTGCTCTAGCGGGGTACGAGCAGTACTTC. This gives the protein CSALAGYEQYF.